Listed below are T cell receptor beta chains from one sample, sequenced in a study of T cells in Graves' hyperthyroidism and ophthalmopathy. TCRdb reprocessed the multiplex PCR reads via MiXCR and lists one record per CDR3 protein. Of a few hundred thousand distinct CDR3 sequences listed, roughly 23% were seen once; the top ten hold less than 65%. Sequencing input: blood. The source of these receptors is a woman in her forties or fifties with Graves' hyperthyroidism. Each CDR3 is given with its conserved first and last residue. The order of the fields is CDR3 protein, CDR3 DNA, clone size, J gene, D gene, V gene, CDR3 length. A D gene is named only where the DNA matches it firmly. Clone size, where shown, is once, few, many, or a class for clones that have expanded.

CDR3: CASSQDLGQQETQYF
DNA: TGTGCCAGCAGCCAAGATTTGGGACAGCAAGAGACCCAGTACTTC
size: NA
J: TRBJ2-5
D: TRBD1
V: TRBV14
length: 15

CDR3: CSAAGTAGTQYF
DNA: TGCAGTGCGGCCGGGACCGCAGGGACCCAGTACTTC
size: NA
J: TRBJ2-5
D: NA
V: TRBV20-1
length: 12

CDR3: CSGTGTNTEAFF
DNA: TGCAGCGGGACGGGGACAAACACTGAAGCTTTCTTT
size: few
J: TRBJ1-1
D: NA
V: TRBV29-1
length: 12

CDR3: CASSLLGRLYNEQFF
DNA: TGTGCCAGCAGCTTGCTCGGGAGATTGTACAATGAGCAGTTCTTC
size: many
J: TRBJ2-1
D: NA
V: TRBV5-6
length: 15

CDR3: CASSQDRQGAYEQYF
DNA: TGTGCCAGCAGCCAAGATCGACAGGGCGCCTACGAGCAGTACTTC
size: few
J: TRBJ2-7
D: TRBD1
V: TRBV14
length: 15

CDR3: CSATTGGRNQPQHF
DNA: TGCAGCGCTACGACAGGGGGCAGGAATCAGCCCCAGCATTTT
size: few
J: TRBJ1-5
D: TRBD1
V: TRBV29-1
length: 14

CDR3: CASSPPRAGGNEQFF
DNA: TGTGCCAGCTCACCACCCCGGGCAGGGGGGAATGAGCAGTTCTTC
size: many
J: TRBJ2-1
D: NA
V: TRBV18
length: 15

CDR3: CASSFGQGSINEQFF
DNA: TGCGCCAGCAGTTTCGGACAGGGTTCCATCAATGAGCAGTTCTTC
size: NA
J: TRBJ2-1
D: TRBD1
V: TRBV4-1
length: 15

CDR3: CASSLPGQGPYEQYF
DNA: TGTGCCAGCAGCTTACCGGGACAGGGCCCCTACGAGCAGTACTTC
size: many
J: TRBJ2-7
D: TRBD1
V: TRBV11-2
length: 15

CDR3: CASSLVSNGNTEAFF
DNA: TGCGCCAGCAGCTTAGTCAGTAATGGAAACACTGAAGCTTTCTTT
size: many
J: TRBJ1-1
D: NA
V: TRBV5-1
length: 15

CDR3: CASSGPWSGEGDTQYF
DNA: TGTGCCAGCAGCGGCCCCTGGAGCGGGGAAGGGGATACGCAGTATTTT
size: many
J: TRBJ2-3
D: TRBD2
V: TRBV11-2
length: 16

CDR3: CASRKTGGTEAFF
DNA: TGTGCCAGCAGAAAGACAGGGGGCACTGAAGCTTTCTTT
size: NA
J: TRBJ1-1
D: TRBD1
V: TRBV12-3/TRBV12-4
length: 13

CDR3: CASSLAGLAVITGELFF
DNA: TGTGCCAGCAGCTTAGCCGGACTAGCGGTTATCACCGGGGAGCTGTTTTTT
size: many
J: TRBJ2-2
D: TRBD2
V: TRBV7-8
length: 17

CDR3: CASSLGTPDGQFF
DNA: TGCGCCAGCAGCTTGGGGACGCCTGACGGGCAGTTCTTC
size: many
J: TRBJ2-1
D: NA
V: TRBV5-1
length: 13

CDR3: CASRREGVRTGELFF
DNA: TGTGCCAGCCGCCGGGAAGGGGTTCGCACCGGGGAGCTGTTTTTT
size: NA
J: TRBJ2-2
D: NA
V: TRBV28
length: 15

CDR3: CASSLGLAGEQYF
DNA: TGTGCCAGCAGCCTAGGACTAGCGGGCGAGCAGTACTTC
size: few
J: TRBJ2-7
D: TRBD2
V: TRBV3-1
length: 13

CDR3: CASWPAANYGYTF
DNA: TGTGCCAGCTGGCCAGCCGCTAACTATGGCTACACCTTC
size: many
J: TRBJ1-2
D: NA
V: TRBV28
length: 13

CDR3: CASSPYKGFTDTQYF
DNA: TGTGCCAGCTCACCATATAAGGGTTTCACAGATACGCAGTATTTT
size: many
J: TRBJ2-3
D: NA
V: TRBV18
length: 15

CDR3: CASSMDGGNQPQHF
DNA: TGTGCCAGCAGCATGGACGGTGGCAATCAGCCCCAGCATTTT
size: NA
J: TRBJ1-5
D: NA
V: TRBV27
length: 14

CDR3: CASPEGGELGISYNEQFF
DNA: TGTGCCAGCCCCGAGGGCGGGGAACTAGGGATCTCTTACAATGAGCAGTTCTTC
size: few
J: TRBJ2-1
D: NA
V: TRBV3-1
length: 18

CDR3: CSVARTGRETQYF
DNA: TGCAGCGTTGCCCGGACAGGGCGGGAGACCCAGTACTTC
size: few
J: TRBJ2-5
D: TRBD1
V: TRBV29-1
length: 13

CDR3: CASSWTGGNQPQHF
DNA: TGCGCCAGCAGCTGGACAGGTGGGAATCAGCCCCAGCATTTT
size: many
J: TRBJ1-5
D: TRBD1
V: TRBV5-1
length: 14

CDR3: CASSLGHPEAAFF
DNA: TGTGCCAGCTCCCTAGGACACCCTGAGGCAGCTTTCTTT
size: NA
J: TRBJ1-1
D: NA
V: TRBV18
length: 13

CDR3: CAWSTGGSGRRQYF
DNA: TGTGCCTGGAGTACCGGTGGTAGCGGGAGAAGGCAGTACTTC
size: many
J: TRBJ2-7
D: TRBD2
V: TRBV30
length: 14

CDR3: CSARDRRGIGTEAFF
DNA: TGCAGTGCTAGAGATCGACGGGGTATCGGCACTGAAGCTTTCTTT
size: many
J: TRBJ1-1
D: NA
V: TRBV20-1
length: 15

CDR3: CASSEFPALRSNQPQHF
DNA: TGTGCCAGCAGTGAGTTTCCCGCGCTTCGTAGCAATCAGCCCCAGCATTTT
size: many
J: TRBJ1-5
D: NA
V: TRBV6-1
length: 17

CDR3: CASSLGRGADTEAFF
DNA: TGCGCCAGCAGCTTGGGTCGGGGCGCGGACACTGAAGCTTTCTTT
size: NA
J: TRBJ1-1
D: NA
V: TRBV5-1
length: 15

CDR3: CASSQGTSGLKNIQYF
DNA: TGCGCCAGCAGCCAGGGGACTAGCGGGTTAAAAAACATTCAGTACTTC
size: many
J: TRBJ2-4
D: TRBD2
V: TRBV5-1
length: 16

CDR3: CAISDRSTDTQYF
DNA: TGTGCCATCAGTGATCGAAGCACAGATACGCAGTATTTT
size: many
J: TRBJ2-3
D: NA
V: TRBV10-3
length: 13

CDR3: CASSFSPFRGQRSTDTQYF
DNA: TGTGCCAGCAGCTTTTCCCCGTTCAGGGGCCAGAGGAGCACAGATACGCAGTATTTT
size: few
J: TRBJ2-3
D: NA
V: TRBV7-9
length: 19

CDR3: CSARDPSGPPNEQFF
DNA: TGCAGTGCTAGAGATCCCAGCGGACCGCCCAATGAGCAGTTCTTC
size: many
J: TRBJ2-1
D: NA
V: TRBV20-1
length: 15

CDR3: CASSLSGRINQPQHF
DNA: TGTGCCAGCAGCTTATCTGGCAGAATCAATCAGCCCCAGCATTTT
size: few
J: TRBJ1-5
D: NA
V: TRBV13
length: 15

CDR3: CSAREDRDRGEKLFF
DNA: TGCAGTGCTAGAGAGGACCGAGACAGGGGGGAAAAACTGTTTTTT
size: few
J: TRBJ1-4
D: TRBD1
V: TRBV20-1
length: 15

CDR3: CASSEVPGQGFYGYTF
DNA: TGTGCCAGCAGTGAAGTCCCGGGACAGGGATTCTATGGCTACACCTTC
size: many
J: TRBJ1-2
D: TRBD1
V: TRBV2
length: 16

CDR3: CASSPRGPSGNEQFF
DNA: TGTGCCAGCTCACCTCGGGGGCCGTCTGGGAATGAGCAGTTCTTC
size: many
J: TRBJ2-1
D: NA
V: TRBV18
length: 15

CDR3: CASSLGTGGGQPQHF
DNA: TGCGCCAGCAGCTTGGGGACGGGAGGGGGTCAGCCCCAGCATTTT
size: many
J: TRBJ1-5
D: NA
V: TRBV5-1
length: 15

CDR3: CASSPGLLETQYF
DNA: TGTGCCAGCAGCCCGGGATTGCTGGAGACCCAGTACTTC
size: few
J: TRBJ2-5
D: NA
V: TRBV7-9
length: 13

CDR3: CASSAFSGVDEQYF
DNA: TGCGCCAGCAGCGCCTTTAGCGGGGTGGACGAGCAGTACTTC
size: many
J: TRBJ2-7
D: TRBD2
V: TRBV5-1
length: 14

CDR3: CASSAEGQTYNEQFF
DNA: TGTGCCAGCAGCGCTGAGGGACAGACCTACAATGAGCAGTTCTTC
size: many
J: TRBJ2-1
D: TRBD1
V: TRBV7-2
length: 15

CDR3: CSARAPGREQYF
DNA: TGCAGTGCTAGGGCTCCCGGCCGCGAGCAGTACTTC
size: many
J: TRBJ2-7
D: NA
V: TRBV20-1
length: 12

CDR3: CASSLGTIQETQYF
DNA: TGTGCCAGCAGCTTAGGGACAATCCAAGAGACCCAGTACTTC
size: NA
J: TRBJ2-5
D: NA
V: TRBV11-3
length: 14

CDR3: CASSVEGHSRFGNTIYF
DNA: TGTGCCAGCAGCGTAGAGGGACACTCTCGGTTCGGAAACACCATATATTTT
size: NA
J: TRBJ1-3
D: NA
V: TRBV9
length: 17

CDR3: CASSSPSGRLDEQFF
DNA: TGTGCCAGCAGCTCCCCTAGCGGGAGGCTCGATGAGCAGTTCTTC
size: NA
J: TRBJ2-1
D: TRBD2
V: TRBV7-3
length: 15

CDR3: CASSDLGSPQETQYF
DNA: TGTGCCAGCAGTGATCTTGGCAGCCCCCAAGAGACCCAGTACTTC
size: many
J: TRBJ2-5
D: NA
V: TRBV6-1
length: 15

CDR3: CASTRMAGGSYGYTF
DNA: TGTGCCAGCACCCGTATGGCAGGGGGGTCTTATGGCTACACCTTC
size: many
J: TRBJ1-2
D: TRBD1
V: TRBV6-1
length: 15

CDR3: CASSVDSDSTDTQYF
DNA: TGTGCCAGCAGCGTGGACAGCGATAGCACAGATACGCAGTATTTT
size: few
J: TRBJ2-3
D: NA
V: TRBV9
length: 15

CDR3: CASSPDVSYYNEQFF
DNA: TGTGCCAGCAGCCCCGACGTGTCCTACTACAATGAGCAGTTCTTC
size: many
J: TRBJ2-1
D: NA
V: TRBV5-5
length: 15

CDR3: CASSAGFTYEQYF
DNA: TGTGCCAGCAGTGCTGGATTTACCTACGAGCAGTACTTC
size: NA
J: TRBJ2-7
D: NA
V: TRBV2
length: 13

CDR3: CASSLGTGGSGNTIYF
DNA: TGTGCCAGCAGTTTGGGGACAGGGGGCTCTGGAAACACCATATATTTT
size: many
J: TRBJ1-3
D: TRBD1
V: TRBV12-3/TRBV12-4
length: 16

CDR3: CASTSPGQAWGEQFF
DNA: TGTGCCAGCACCTCTCCTGGACAGGCCTGGGGTGAGCAGTTCTTC
size: few
J: TRBJ2-1
D: TRBD1
V: TRBV27
length: 15

CDR3: CASSIVDRAGNEQFF
DNA: TGTGCCAGTAGTATAGTGGACAGGGCTGGGAATGAGCAGTTCTTC
size: many
J: TRBJ2-1
D: TRBD1
V: TRBV19
length: 15

CDR3: CSARLRSVDEQFF
DNA: TGCAGTGCTAGATTAAGGTCGGTCGATGAGCAGTTCTTC
size: NA
J: TRBJ2-1
D: NA
V: TRBV20-1
length: 13

CDR3: CASSPRLAGGPDLHNEQFF
DNA: TGTGCCAGCTCACCGAGACTAGCGGGGGGGCCGGATTTGCACAATGAGCAGTTCTTC
size: many
J: TRBJ2-1
D: TRBD2
V: TRBV18
length: 19

CDR3: CAISRDYEQYF
DNA: TGTGCCATCAGCCGGGACTACGAGCAGTACTTC
size: many
J: TRBJ2-7
D: NA
V: TRBV10-3
length: 11